This T cell receptor gamma chain appears in the sequencing data of a study of gamma delta lymphoproliferative disorders and STAT genes. TCRdb re-identified clones in the multiplex PCR reads via CATT. Of under 5,000 gamma-chain clones in the sample, 7% are singletons; the top ten hold about a third. Genomic DNA from isolated PBMCs served as the sequencing template. Study-wide results and caveats: In whole-repertoire clustering, gamma separated patients from controls, unlike delta.

CDR3 length equals 12 residues. The germline V gene has CDR1 VTNTFY and CDR2 YDVSTARD (reference sequence). V was pared by 12 bases and J by 0 bases, with 8 bases of the junction left unmatched. Many counts were recorded for this clone. Its cognate antigen is unknown. The origin of this receptor is a human donor in good health. The sequenced material came from blood. This chain uses TRGV3 with TRGJ1 or TRGJ2. No J segment appears in TCRdb, so it was assigned here by matching the sequence to germline. CDR3 region: CAGFLNYYKKLF. CDR3 bases: TGTGCCGGGTTTTTGAATTATTATAAGAAACTCTTT.